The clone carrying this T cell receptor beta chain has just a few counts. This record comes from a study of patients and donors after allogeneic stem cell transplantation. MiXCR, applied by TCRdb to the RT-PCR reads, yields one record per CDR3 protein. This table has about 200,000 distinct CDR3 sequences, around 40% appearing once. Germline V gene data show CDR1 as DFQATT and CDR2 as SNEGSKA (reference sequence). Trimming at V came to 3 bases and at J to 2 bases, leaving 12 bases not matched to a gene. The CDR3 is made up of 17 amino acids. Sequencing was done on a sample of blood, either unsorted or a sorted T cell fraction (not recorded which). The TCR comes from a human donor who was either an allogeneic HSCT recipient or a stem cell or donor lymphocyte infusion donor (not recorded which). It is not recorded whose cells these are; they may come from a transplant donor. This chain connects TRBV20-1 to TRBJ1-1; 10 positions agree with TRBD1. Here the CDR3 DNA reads TGCAGTGCTAGGCTGAAGACAGGGGGCTCCGAAAACACTGAAGCTTTCTTT. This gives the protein CSARLKTGGSENTEAFF.